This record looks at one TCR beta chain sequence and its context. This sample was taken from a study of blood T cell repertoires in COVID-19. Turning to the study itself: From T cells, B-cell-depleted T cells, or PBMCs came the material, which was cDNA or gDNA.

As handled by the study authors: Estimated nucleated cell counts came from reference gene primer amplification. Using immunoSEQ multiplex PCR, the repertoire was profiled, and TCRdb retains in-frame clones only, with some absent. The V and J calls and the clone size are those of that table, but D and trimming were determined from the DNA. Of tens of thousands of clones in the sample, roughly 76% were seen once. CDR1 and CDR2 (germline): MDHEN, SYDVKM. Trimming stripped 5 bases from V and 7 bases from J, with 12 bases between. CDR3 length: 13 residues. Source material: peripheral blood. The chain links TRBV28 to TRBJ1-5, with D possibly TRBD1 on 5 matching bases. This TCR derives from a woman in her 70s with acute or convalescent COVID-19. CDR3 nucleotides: TGTGCCAGCAGTGTCCAGGGCGACCAGCCCCAGCATTTT. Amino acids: CASSVQGDQPQHF.